What follows are 9 T cell receptor beta chains derived from one specimen sequenced in a study of cytomegalovirus exposure and HLA in healthy donors. PCR amplification relied on 60 Vbeta primers (plus 13 Jbeta primers). Produced via immunoSEQ multiplex PCR; TCRdb's table is partial and in-frame only. The sample lists some 150,000 clones, around 72% occurring once. Sequencing was performed on PBMCs. These receptor sequences come from a man in his forties in good health and CMV-seronegative.

The genes are TRBV27 and TRBJ2-1, with a tentative D call TRBD1 (6 bases). The V and J ends lost 4 bases and 7 bases respectively, with 14 bases between them. The CDR3 length is 14 residues. The germline gives CDR1 MNHEY, CDR2 SMNVEV (reference sequence). Here the CDR3 reads CASSSRDTANEQFF. CDR3 bases: TGTGCCAGCAGTTCCCGGGACACGGCAAATGAGCAGTTCTTC.

V usage is TRBV6-5 and J usage is TRBJ2-3; D not certain. The V and J ends lost 2 bases and 3 bases respectively, with 6 bases between them. The CDR3 has 13 amino acids. Germline V gives CDR1 MNHEY, CDR2 SVGAGI. Written as DNA, the CDR3 is TGTGCCAGCAGTTACACCAGGACAGATACGCAGTATTTT. As protein: CASSYTRTDTQYF.

The CDR3 coding sequence is TGTGCCAGTAGTAAGGCTAGCGGGGTCGATGAGCAGTTCTTC. Its protein is CASSKASGVDEQFF. The chain couples TRBV19 to TRBJ2-1; the match to TRBD2 covers 9 bases. Germline CDR1 reads LNHDA; CDR2 reads SQIVND (reference sequence). The CDR3 consists of 14 residues. After removal of 4 bases from V and 8 bases from J, the junction contained 6 bases not matched to a gene.

The genes are TRBV5-6 and TRBJ1-5; 10 positions match TRBD1. CDR1 and CDR2 (germline): SGHDT, YYEEEE. V was clipped by 3 bases and J by 7 bases; unmatched bases: 7. The CDR3 is 15 residues long. The CDR3 here is CASSSTGDRGQPQHF. For the CDR3, the DNA is TGTGCCAGCAGCTCCACGGGGGACAGGGGCCAGCCCCAGCATTTT.

This clone was seen just once. This chain connects TRBV7-8 to TRBJ2-7; the D gene is possibly TRBD1 (5 bases). The CDR3 runs 14 residues. Germline lookup yields CDR1 SGHVS and CDR2 FQNEAQ. V was trimmed by 3 bases and J by 5 bases, leaving 14 bases between them. In DNA, the CDR3 is TGTGCCAGCAGCTTTAGCAGGGCCCGCCACGAGCAGTACTTC. It is translated as CASSFSRARHEQYF.

The V gene is TRBV12-5, the J gene TRBJ2-5; TRBD2 might be the D (7 bases). With 0 bases removed from V and 4 bases from J, the gap between germline ends came to 15 bases. The CDR3 is 16 residues long. The germline V gene encodes CDR1 LGHNT and CDR2 FRNRAP. The CDR3 nucleotides are TGTGCTAGTGGTTTGGTACTGTGGGGGGGCCCAGAGACCCAGTACTTC. Translation: CASGLVLWGGPETQYF.

The chain joins TRBV14 to TRBJ2-7, with D tentatively TRBD2 (6 bases). Trimming removed 0 bases at V and 5 bases at J, with 14 bases between. There are 15 residues in the CDR3. Germline lookup yields CDR1 SGHDN and CDR2 FVKESK. The DNA for the CDR3 is TGTGCCAGCAGCCAAGATTTCGGGAGTGGCGACGAGCAGTACTTC. Its translation: CASSQDFGSGDEQYF.

The V gene is TRBV5-6, the J gene TRBJ1-1; tentatively, D is TRBD1 (5 bases). V lost 0 bases and J 1 base, leaving 19 bases between the germline ends. The CDR3 has 18 residues. From germline, CDR1 is SGHDT and CDR2 YYEEEE. CDR3 in DNA: TGTGCCAGCAGCTTGGATTGGAGGGGAGGTCGTGGGAACACTGAAGCTTTCTTT. Translated: CASSLDWRGGRGNTEAFF.

This rearrangement joins TRBV6-5 to TRBJ2-7; D is perhaps TRBD1 (6 bases). Trimming took off 6 bases at V and 7 bases at J, with 13 bases between the two ends. Germline-derived CDR1 and CDR2 are MNHEY and SVGAGI. This CDR3 is built from 12 residues. CDR3 nucleotide sequence: TGTGCCAGCAGCTACGCAGGGGAAGAGCAGTACTTC. Translating gives CASSYAGEEQYF.